Shown below are 5 T cell receptor beta chains from a single sample sequenced in a study of T-cell reconstitution after alpha-beta-depleted transplantation in children. Library preparation (for TCRbeta) was performed with unique molecular identifiers. TCRdb itself ran the PCR reads through MiXCR, one entry per CDR3 protein. The table has about 340,000 distinct CDR3 sequences, about an eighth seen once. The material was PBMCs, obtained from the stem cell graft. The receptor source for this set is a human donor who donated a stem cell graft to a child with Fanconi anemia.

This rearrangement joins TRBV20-1 to TRBJ2-7; no firm D call. The ends were cut back, 1 base at V and 6 bases at J, with 7 bases in the middle. CDR3 length equals 11 residues. CDR1 is DFQATT and CDR2 is SNEGSKA in the germline V gene (reference sequence). The CDR3 spells CSARGRREQYF. DNA of the CDR3: TGCAGTGCTAGAGGTCGACGCGAGCAGTACTTC.

V usage is TRBV24-1 and J usage is TRBJ2-1; perhaps D is TRBD1 or TRBD2 (5 bases each). The ends were cut back, 2 bases at V and 7 bases at J, with 11 bases in the middle. Looked up from germline, CDR1 is KGHDR and CDR2 is SFDVKD. This CDR3 comprises 14 residues. CDR3 nucleotides: TGTGCCACCAGTGATTCCCGGGACGCTAATGAGCAGTTCTTC. This encodes CATSDSRDANEQFF.

In this sample, this clonotype turned up a few times. The chain combines TRBV20-1 with TRBJ1-3; 8 bases line up with TRBD1. V shed 1 base, J shed 3 bases, and the junction held 8 bases outside the gene matches. The CDR3 is made up of 16 amino acids. Germline V gene data show CDR1 as DFQATT and CDR2 as SNEGSKA (reference sequence). The CDR3 bases are TGCAGTGCTAGAGGCGGACAGGGAGTAGGTGGAAACACCATATATTTT. Translation: CSARGGQGVGGNTIYF.

The chain employs TRBV2 and TRBJ2-7; a possible D gene is TRBD2 (5 bases). In germline, CDR1 is SNHLY, CDR2 FYNNEI. V was pared by 7 bases and J by 1 base, with 8 bases between. The CDR3 consists of 12 residues. CDR3 DNA: TGTGCCAGCACCCGAGGGTCCTACGAGCAGTACTTC. Amino acids: CASTRGSYEQYF.

This clonotype was picked up a small number of times. The CDR3 sequence is CATSDWGDYGYTF. As DNA, the CDR3 is TGTGCCACCAGTGATTGGGGGGACTATGGCTACACCTTC. The chain recombines TRBV24-1 with TRBJ1-2; weak D call: TRBD1 (5 bases). Trimming pared 2 bases from V and 3 bases from J, leaving 6 bases between. This CDR3 comprises 13 residues. The V gene's germline CDR1 is KGHDR and CDR2 SFDVKD.